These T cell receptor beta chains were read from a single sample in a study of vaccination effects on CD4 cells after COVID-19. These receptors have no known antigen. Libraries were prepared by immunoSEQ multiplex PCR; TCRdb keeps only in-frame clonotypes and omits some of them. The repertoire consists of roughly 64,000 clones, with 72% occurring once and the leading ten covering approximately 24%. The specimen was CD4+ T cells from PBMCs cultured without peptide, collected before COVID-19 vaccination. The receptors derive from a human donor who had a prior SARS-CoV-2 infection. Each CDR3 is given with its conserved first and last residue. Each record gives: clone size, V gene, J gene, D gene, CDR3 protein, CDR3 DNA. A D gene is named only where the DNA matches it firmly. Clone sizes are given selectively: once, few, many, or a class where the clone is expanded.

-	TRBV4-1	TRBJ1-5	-	CASSQDEVGNQPQHF	TGCGCCAGCAGCCAAGATGAGGTTGGCAATCAGCCCCAGCATTTT
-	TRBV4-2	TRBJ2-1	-	CASSQDVFLEQFF	TGTGCCAGCAGCCAAGACGTTTTTCTCGAGCAGTTCTTC
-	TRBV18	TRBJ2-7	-	CASSPGEGYEQYF	TGTGCCAGCTCACCAGGCGAGGGCTACGAGCAGTACTTC
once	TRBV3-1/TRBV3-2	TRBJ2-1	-	CASSRSYYEQFF	TGTGCCAGCAGCCGTAGTTACTATGAGCAGTTCTTC
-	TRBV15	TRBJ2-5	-	CATSRVLGAETQYF	TGTGCCACCAGCAGAGTTCTGGGGGCCGAGACCCAGTACTTC
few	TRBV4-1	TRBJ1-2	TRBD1	CASSQTLKKDRGNYGYTF	TGCGCCAGCAGCCAGACCCTAAAAAAAGACAGGGGAAACTATGGCTACACCTTC
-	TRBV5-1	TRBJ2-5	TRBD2	CASSFGLATETQYF	TGCGCCAGCAGCTTTGGACTAGCGACCGAGACCCAGTACTTC
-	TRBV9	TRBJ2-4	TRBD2	CASSPTSGGAWGKNIQYF	TGTGCCAGCAGTCCTACTAGCGGGGGGGCATGGGGCAAAAACATTCAGTACTTC
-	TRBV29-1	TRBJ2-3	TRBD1	CSYTPGQLTPNTDTQYF	TGCAGCTATACACCGGGACAGTTGACACCGAACACAGATACGCAGTATTTT
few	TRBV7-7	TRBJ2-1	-	CASSQTPSSYNEQFF	TGTGCTAGCAGCCAGACTCCAAGCTCCTACAATGAGCAGTTCTTC
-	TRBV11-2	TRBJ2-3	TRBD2	CASSLGGGVNTQYF	TGTGCCAGCAGCTTAGGCGGGGGGGTAAATACGCAGTATTTT
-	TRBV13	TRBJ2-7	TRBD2	CASSTSGGYEQYF	TGTGCCAGCAGCACTAGCGGGGGGTACGAGCAGTACTTC
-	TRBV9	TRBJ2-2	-	CASSGRTNTGELFF	TGTGCCAGCAGCGGGAGAACCAACACCGGGGAGCTGTTTTTT
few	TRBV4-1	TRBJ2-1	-	CASSQELYNEQFF	TGCGCCAGCAGCCAAGAGCTCTACAATGAGCAGTTCTTC
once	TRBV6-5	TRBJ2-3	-	CASSYPGTDTQYF	TGTGCCAGCAGTTACCCCGGCACAGATACGCAGTATTTT
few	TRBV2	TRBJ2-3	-	CASSERPGTSTDTQYF	TGTGCCAGCAGTGAACGCCCAGGGACTTCCACAGATACGCAGTATTTT